This T cell receptor (beta chain) was found in a study of blood T cell repertoires in COVID-19. About the research overall: Acute and convalescent COVID-19 specimens originated in the United States, Italy and Spain. PBMCs, B-cell-depleted T cells, or T cells were the source of the cDNA or gDNA that made up the material.

Under the authors' procedure: From reference gene primer amplification, estimates of nucleated cell counts were derived. Here immunoSEQ multiplex PCR was the method, and the copy in TCRdb shows in-frame clones only, minus some. V and J calls and clone size are those listed in that table; D and trimming were worked out from the DNA. The sample shows 180,000 or so clones, 70% to 85% of them seen only once. Germline-derived CDR1 and CDR2 are LNHDA and SQIVND (reference sequence). CDR3 length: 13 residues. Trimming removed 9 bases at V and 0 bases at J, with 9 bases between. Sequencing was performed on peripheral blood. This chain links TRBV19 with TRBJ1-5, with D unclear. The clonotype was recovered from a woman aged 80 or older with acute or convalescent COVID-19. Here the CDR3 reads CASRLYSNQPQHF. As DNA, the CDR3 is TGTGCCAGCCGCCTATATAGCAATCAGCCCCAGCATTTT. The full variable domain, with the rest looked up from reference TRBV19 and TRBJ1-5, is DGGITQSPKYLFRKEGQNVTLSCEQNLNHDAMYWYRQDPGQGLRLIYYSQIVNDFQKGDIAEGYSVSREKKESFPLTVTSAQKNPTAFYLCASRLYSNQPQHFGDGTRLSIL.